The 13 T cell receptor beta chains in this list originate from one sample, sequenced in a study of blood T cell repertoires in COVID-19. The data were produced by immunoSEQ multiplex PCR, yet TCRdb's version contains in-frame clones alone and is incomplete. The repertoire includes 200,000 to 250,000 clones, roughly 85% of them detected once, and 10% to 14% sits in the top ten. The sequenced material came from PBMCs or T cells enriched from blood (not recorded which). These receptors originate from a man in his thirties or forties who had recovered from COVID-19.

The rearrangement joins TRBV6-5 to TRBJ2-7; 12 bases align to TRBD1. The CDR3 sequence is 14 residues long. V lost 6 bases to trimming and J lost 6 bases; unmatched junction nucleotides: 6. CDR1 and CDR2 from the germline V gene are MNHEY and SVGAGI. For the CDR3, the DNA is TGTGCCAGCAGCCGGGGACAGGGGGCTTTCGAGCAGTACTTC. This codes for CASSRGQGAFEQYF.

The V call is TRBV7-9, the J call TRBJ2-5; no firm D call. The CDR3 totals 12 residues. Trimming shortened V by 4 bases and J by 4 bases, and 7 bases separated the two germline ends. CDR1 and CDR2 from the germline V gene are SEHNR and FQNEAQ (reference sequence). DNA of the CDR3: TGTGCCAGCAGCTCTCTTGTAGAGACCCAGTACTTC. It specifies CASSSLVETQYF.

The CDR3 region has the DNA TGTGCCAGCAAGCCGGGACTAGCCACAGATACGCAGTATTTT. Its translation is CASKPGLATDTQYF. The rearrangement joins TRBV2 to TRBJ2-3, with 9 positions matching TRBD2. The CDR3 is made up of 14 amino acids. The germline gives CDR1 SNHLY, CDR2 FYNNEI. V was clipped by 7 bases and J by 2 bases; unmatched bases: 4.

The count of this clone is one. V is TRBV6-5 and J is TRBJ1-2, with a tentative D call TRBD1 (5 bases). Germline CDR1 reads MNHEY; CDR2 reads SVGAGI. The CDR3 is made up of 12 amino acids. The V and J ends lost 4 bases and 7 bases respectively, with 10 bases between them. CDR3 nucleotides: TGTGCCAGCAGTTCGCGGGACCGTGGCTACACCTTC. It codes for CASSSRDRGYTF.

The gene calls are TRBV24-1 and TRBJ2-1; D is undetermined. In germline, CDR1 is KGHDR, CDR2 SFDVKD. V was pared by 3 bases and J by 5 bases, with 16 bases between. The CDR3 length is 16 residues. CDR3 sequence: CATSDPLSGGNNEQFF. The DNA of the CDR3 is TGTGCCACCAGTGATCCCTTGTCGGGTGGAAACAATGAGCAGTTCTTC.

This clone occurred once. The chain carries TRBV6-5 and TRBJ2-3; a possible D gene is TRBD1 (6 bases). Trimming pared 7 bases from V and 3 bases from J, leaving 17 bases between. The CDR3 sequence is 15 residues long. Looked up from germline, CDR1 is MNHEY and CDR2 is SVGAGI. Here the CDR3 reads CASMGAGVGTDTQYF. CDR3 nucleotides: TGTGCCAGCATGGGGGCAGGGGTCGGTACAGATACGCAGTATTTT.

This rearrangement joins TRBV6-1 to TRBJ1-6, with D uncertain. V gave up 0 bases and J gave up 13 bases, with 10 bases separating them. Germline values: CDR1 MNHNS, CDR2 SASEGT. The CDR3 runs 13 residues. CDR3 residues: CASSEAREAPLHF. The CDR3 DNA sequence: TGTGCCAGCAGTGAAGCGCGGGAGGCTCCCCTCCACTTT.

This chain connects TRBV4-1 to TRBJ1-4, with a tentative D call TRBD1 (5 bases). The CDR3 is made up of 15 amino acids. Germline V gene lookup returns CDR1 MGHRA and CDR2 YSYEKL. The ends were cut back, 2 bases at V and 8 bases at J, with 15 bases in the middle. In DNA, the CDR3 is TGCGCCAGCAGCCAAAGTGGGTCGGGGGAGGAAAAACTGTTTTTT. Its translation is CASSQSGSGEEKLFF.

The rearrangement uses TRBV5-1 and TRBJ2-7; weak D call: TRBD2 (8 bases). Germline CDR1 is SGHRS and CDR2 is YFSETQ. V dropped 4 bases and J dropped 4 bases, with 27 bases sitting between them. This CDR3 is built from 18 residues. The CDR3 spells CASSEIAGQTSTLYEQYF. In nucleotides, the CDR3 is TGCGCCAGCAGCGAGATAGCGGGACAGACGAGTACTCTTTACGAGCAGTACTTC. Using reference TRBV5-1 and TRBJ2-7 for the parts outside the CDR3, the full variable domain is KAGVTQTPRYLIKTRGQQVTLSCSPISGHRSVSWYQQTPGQGLQFLFEYFSETQRNKGNFPGRFSGRQFSNSRSEMNVSTLELGDSALYLCASSEIAGQTSTLYEQYFGPGTRLTVT.

This chain uses TRBV30 with TRBJ1-3, with 8 bases identical to TRBD1. CDR1 is GTSNPN and CDR2 is SVGIG in the germline V gene (reference sequence). The CDR3 runs to 14 residues. The V and J ends lost 4 bases and 2 bases, in that order; junction bases with no gene match: 4. CDR3 bases: TGTGCCTGGAAACTACAGGGGGCTGGAAACACCATATATTTT. Its translation is CAWKLQGAGNTIYF.

This clone has more than one count but fewer than ten. The chain links TRBV4-3 to TRBJ2-1; D might be TRBD1 (5 bases). Germline assignment: CDR1 LGHNA and CDR2 YSLEER. Trimming removed 0 bases at V and 6 bases at J, with 12 bases between. The CDR3 length is 15 residues. CDR3 region: CASSQDWGPRNEQFF. In DNA, the CDR3 is TGCGCCAGCAGCCAAGACTGGGGCCCTCGCAATGAGCAGTTCTTC.

CDR3 nucleotide sequence: TGTGCCAGTAGTATAGCCCCCAACTCCTATGGCTACACCTTC. Residues: CASSIAPNSYGYTF. The chain joins TRBV19 to TRBJ1-2; D is undetermined. V was cut by 1 base and J by 4 bases, with 10 bases left in between. This CDR3 has 14 amino acids. Germline V CDR1 and CDR2: LNHDA, SQIVND (reference sequence). Supplemented by reference TRBV19 and TRBJ1-2, the full variable domain reads DGGITQSPKYLFRKEGQNVTLSCEQNLNHDAMYWYRQDPGQGLRLIYYSQIVNDFQKGDIAEGYSVSREKKESFPLTVTSAQKNPTAFYLCASSIAPNSYGYTFGSGTRLTVV.

V usage is TRBV5-1 and J usage is TRBJ1-1, with 9 bases that match TRBD1. CDR3 length: 14 residues. Germline V lookup: CDR1 SGHRS, CDR2 YFSETQ. The V gene end was trimmed by 4 bases and the J gene end by 5 bases; junction bases not matched to a gene: 6. The CDR3 loop is CASSPGTGFTEAFF. The DNA for the CDR3 is TGCGCCAGCAGCCCCGGGACAGGGTTTACTGAAGCTTTCTTT.